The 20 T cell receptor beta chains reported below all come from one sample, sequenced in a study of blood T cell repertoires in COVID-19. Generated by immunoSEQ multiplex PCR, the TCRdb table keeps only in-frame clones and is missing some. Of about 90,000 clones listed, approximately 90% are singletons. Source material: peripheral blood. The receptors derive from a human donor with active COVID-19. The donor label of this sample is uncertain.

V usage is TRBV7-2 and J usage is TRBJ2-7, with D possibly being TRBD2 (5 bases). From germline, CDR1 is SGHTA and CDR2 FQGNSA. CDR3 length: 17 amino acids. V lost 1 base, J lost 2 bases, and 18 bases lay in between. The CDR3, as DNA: TGTGCCAGCAGCTTAGAGGGATTGGGAGTCCCGGCCTACGAGCAGTACTTC. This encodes CASSLEGLGVPAYEQYF.

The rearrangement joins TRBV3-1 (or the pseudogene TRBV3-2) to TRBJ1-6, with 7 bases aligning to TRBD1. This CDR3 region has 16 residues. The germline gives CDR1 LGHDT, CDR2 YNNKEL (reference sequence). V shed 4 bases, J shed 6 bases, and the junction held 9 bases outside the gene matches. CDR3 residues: CASSRATGPINSPLHF. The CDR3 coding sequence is TGTGCCAGCAGCCGAGCGACAGGGCCGATTAATTCACCCCTCCACTTT.

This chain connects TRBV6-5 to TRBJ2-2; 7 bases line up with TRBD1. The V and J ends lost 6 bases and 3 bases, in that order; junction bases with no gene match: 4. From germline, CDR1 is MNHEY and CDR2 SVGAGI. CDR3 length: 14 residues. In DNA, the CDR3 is TGTGCCAGCAGCTTCACAGGGGACACCGGGGAGCTGTTTTTT. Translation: CASSFTGDTGELFF.

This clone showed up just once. The CDR3 reads CASSLGVNTEAFF. The CDR3 nucleotides are TGCGCCAGCAGCTTGGGCGTGAACACTGAAGCTTTCTTT. The genes are TRBV5-1 and TRBJ1-1; the D is unclear. The ends were cut back, 0 bases at V and 0 bases at J, with 3 bases in the middle. CDR3 length equals 13 residues. Germline CDR1 and CDR2: SGHRS and YFSETQ.

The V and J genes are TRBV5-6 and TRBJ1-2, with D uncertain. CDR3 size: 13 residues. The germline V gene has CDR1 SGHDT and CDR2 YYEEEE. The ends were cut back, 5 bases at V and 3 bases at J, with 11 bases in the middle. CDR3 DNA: TGTGCCAGCAGGCAGGACTTAGACTATGGCTACACCTTC. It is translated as CASRQDLDYGYTF.

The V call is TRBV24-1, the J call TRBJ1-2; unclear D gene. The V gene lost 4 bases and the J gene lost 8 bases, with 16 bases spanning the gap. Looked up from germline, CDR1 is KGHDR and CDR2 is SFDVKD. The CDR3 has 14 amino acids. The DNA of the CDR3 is TGTGCCACCAGTGACCCCCGCGGGGTAGGCGGCTACACCTTC. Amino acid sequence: CATSDPRGVGGYTF.

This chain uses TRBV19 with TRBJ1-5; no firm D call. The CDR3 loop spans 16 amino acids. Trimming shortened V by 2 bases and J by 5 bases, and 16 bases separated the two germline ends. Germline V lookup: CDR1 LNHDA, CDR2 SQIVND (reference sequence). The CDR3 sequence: CASSISNDGNYQPQHF. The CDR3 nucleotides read TGTGCCAGTAGTATATCCAACGACGGGAATTATCAGCCCCAGCATTTT. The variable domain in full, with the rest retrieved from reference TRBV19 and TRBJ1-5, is DGGITQSPKYLFRKEGQNVTLSCEQNLNHDAMYWYRQDPGQGLRLIYYSQIVNDFQKGDIAEGYSVSREKKESFPLTVTSAQKNPTAFYLCASSISNDGNYQPQHFGDGTRLSIL.

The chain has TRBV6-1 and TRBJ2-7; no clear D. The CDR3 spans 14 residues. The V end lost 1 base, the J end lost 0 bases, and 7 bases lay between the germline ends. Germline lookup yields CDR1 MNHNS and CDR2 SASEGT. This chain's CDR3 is CASSEDHYSYEQYF. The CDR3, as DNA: TGTGCCAGCAGTGAAGACCACTACTCCTACGAGCAGTACTTC.

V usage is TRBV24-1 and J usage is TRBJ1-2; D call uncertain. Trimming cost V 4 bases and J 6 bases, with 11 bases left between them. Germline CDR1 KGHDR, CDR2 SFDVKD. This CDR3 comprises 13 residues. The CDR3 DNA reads TGTGCCACCAGTGAACCGAACAGTAATGGCTACACCTTC. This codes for CATSEPNSNGYTF.

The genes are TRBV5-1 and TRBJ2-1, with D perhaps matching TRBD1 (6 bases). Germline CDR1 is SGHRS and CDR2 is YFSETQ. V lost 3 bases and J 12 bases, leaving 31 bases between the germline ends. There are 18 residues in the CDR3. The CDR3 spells CASSYAPLGTTLIWVQFF. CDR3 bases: TGCGCCAGCAGCTACGCCCCCCTGGGGACAACCTTGATTTGGGTGCAGTTCTTC.

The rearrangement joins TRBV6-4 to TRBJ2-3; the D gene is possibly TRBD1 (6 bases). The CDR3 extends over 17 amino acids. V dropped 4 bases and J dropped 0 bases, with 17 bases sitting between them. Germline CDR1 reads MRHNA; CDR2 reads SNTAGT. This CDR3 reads CASSAPDSLSSTDTQYF. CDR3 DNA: TGTGCCAGCAGTGCCCCGGACAGTTTGTCTAGCACAGATACGCAGTATTTT.

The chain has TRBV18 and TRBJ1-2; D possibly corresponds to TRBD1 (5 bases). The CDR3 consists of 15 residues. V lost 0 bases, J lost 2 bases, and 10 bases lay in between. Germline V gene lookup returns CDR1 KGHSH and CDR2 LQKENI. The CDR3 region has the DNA TGTGCCAGCTCACCACCGGATGGGGGGAACTATGGCTACACCTTC. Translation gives CASSPPDGGNYGYTF.

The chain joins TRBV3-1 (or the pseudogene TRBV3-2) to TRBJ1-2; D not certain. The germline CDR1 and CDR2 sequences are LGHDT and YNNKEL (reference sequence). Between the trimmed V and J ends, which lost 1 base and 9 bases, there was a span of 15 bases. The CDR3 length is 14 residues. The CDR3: CASSQGAVEGSYTF. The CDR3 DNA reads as TGTGCCAGCAGCCAAGGGGCAGTGGAAGGTAGCTACACCTTC.

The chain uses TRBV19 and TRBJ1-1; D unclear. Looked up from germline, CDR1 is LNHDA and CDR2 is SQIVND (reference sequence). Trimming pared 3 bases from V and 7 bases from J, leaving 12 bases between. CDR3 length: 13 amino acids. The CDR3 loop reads CASSISLFNEAFF. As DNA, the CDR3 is TGTGCCAGTAGTATCTCTTTATTTAATGAAGCTTTCTTT. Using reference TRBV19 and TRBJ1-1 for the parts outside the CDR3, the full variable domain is DGGITQSPKYLFRKEGQNVTLSCEQNLNHDAMYWYRQDPGQGLRLIYYSQIVNDFQKGDIAEGYSVSREKKESFPLTVTSAQKNPTAFYLCASSISLFNEAFFGQGTRLTVV.

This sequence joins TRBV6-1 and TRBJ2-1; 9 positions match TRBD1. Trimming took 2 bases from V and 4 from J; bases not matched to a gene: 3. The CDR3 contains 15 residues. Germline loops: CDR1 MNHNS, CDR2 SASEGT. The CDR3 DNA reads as TGTGCCAGCAGTGAAACAGGGGGCGCGTACAATGAGCAGTTCTTC. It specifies CASSETGGAYNEQFF.

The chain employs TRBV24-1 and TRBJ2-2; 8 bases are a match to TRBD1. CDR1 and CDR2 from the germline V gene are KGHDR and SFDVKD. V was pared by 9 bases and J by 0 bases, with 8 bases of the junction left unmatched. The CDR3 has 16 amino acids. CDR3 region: CATRPTGASNTGELFF. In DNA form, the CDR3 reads TGTGCCACCCGCCCGACAGGGGCTTCGAACACCGGGGAGCTGTTTTTT.

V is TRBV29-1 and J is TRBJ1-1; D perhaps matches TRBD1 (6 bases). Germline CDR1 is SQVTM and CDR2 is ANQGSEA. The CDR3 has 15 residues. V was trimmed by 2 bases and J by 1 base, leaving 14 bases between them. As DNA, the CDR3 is TGCAGCGTTGAAACCTCCGGGACAAAGAACACTGAAGCTTTCTTT. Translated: CSVETSGTKNTEAFF.

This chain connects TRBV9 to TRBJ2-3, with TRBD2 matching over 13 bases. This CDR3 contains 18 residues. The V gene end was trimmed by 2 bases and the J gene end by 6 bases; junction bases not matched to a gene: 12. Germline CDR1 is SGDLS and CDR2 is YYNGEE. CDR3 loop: CASSVPPGTSGDEDTQYF. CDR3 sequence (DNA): TGTGCCAGCAGCGTTCCCCCCGGGACTAGCGGGGATGAGGATACGCAGTATTTT.

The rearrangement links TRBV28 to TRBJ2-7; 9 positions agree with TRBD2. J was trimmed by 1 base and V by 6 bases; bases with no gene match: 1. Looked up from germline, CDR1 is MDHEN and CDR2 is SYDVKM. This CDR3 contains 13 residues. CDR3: CASRTSGSYEQYF. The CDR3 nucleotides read TGTGCCAGCAGGACTAGCGGATCCTACGAGCAGTACTTC.

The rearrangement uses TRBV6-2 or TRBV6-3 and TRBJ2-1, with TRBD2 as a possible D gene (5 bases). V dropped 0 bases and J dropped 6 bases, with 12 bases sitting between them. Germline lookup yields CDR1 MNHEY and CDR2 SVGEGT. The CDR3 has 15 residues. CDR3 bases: TGTGCCAGCAGTTACTCCGGACTCTTAAGCAATGAGCAGTTCTTC. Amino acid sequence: CASSYSGLLSNEQFF.